The subject of this entry is one T cell receptor beta chain. The data were taken from a study of blood T cell repertoires in COVID-19. Study in general: COVID-19 samples from acute and convalescent phases originated in the United States, Italy and Spain.

CDR1 and CDR2 (germline): SGHRS, YFSETQ. CDR3 length equals 14 residues. V was shortened by 2 bases and J by 0 bases, with 8 bases between the two germline ends. Profiled with immunoSEQ multiplex PCR; TCRdb holds only in-frame clones, not every one. The sample includes 300,000 to 350,000 clones, about 90% seen only once; the top ten take over 4.5%. The sequence was obtained from a young man who had recovered from COVID-19. V and J are TRBV5-1 and TRBJ1-1, with D hard to call. Sequencing was carried out using PBMCs or T cells enriched from blood (not recorded which). CDR3 loop: CASSFSNMNTEAFF. In nucleotides, the CDR3 is TGCGCCAGCAGCTTTAGCAACATGAACACTGAAGCTTTCTTT.